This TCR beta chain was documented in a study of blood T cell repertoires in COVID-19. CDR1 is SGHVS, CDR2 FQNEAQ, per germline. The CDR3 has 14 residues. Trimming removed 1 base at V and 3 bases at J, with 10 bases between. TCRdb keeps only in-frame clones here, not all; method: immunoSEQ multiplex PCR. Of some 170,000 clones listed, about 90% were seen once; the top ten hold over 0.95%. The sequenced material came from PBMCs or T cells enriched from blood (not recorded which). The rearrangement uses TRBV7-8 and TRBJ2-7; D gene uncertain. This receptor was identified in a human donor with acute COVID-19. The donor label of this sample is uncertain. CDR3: CASSLGLHSYEQYF. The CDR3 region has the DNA TGTGCCAGCAGCTTAGGGCTGCACAGCTACGAGCAGTACTTC.